These 19 T cell receptor beta chains came from one sample sequenced in a study of T cell repertoires in ileal Crohn's disease. Sequencing was performed with immunoSEQ multiplex PCR; in TCRdb, only in-frame clones are kept and a portion is missing. The data hold tens of thousands of clones, with roughly 81% observed a single time. The sample comprised ileal tissue. The receptors were sampled from an adult with Crohn's disease.

This rearrangement joins TRBV6-5 to TRBJ1-2; no reliable D call. V was shortened by 6 bases and J by 2 bases, with 13 bases between the two germline ends. This CDR3 is 14 amino acids long. CDR1 is MNHEY and CDR2 is SVGAGI in the germline V gene. The CDR3 loop is CASRHGESNYGYTF. CDR3 nucleotide sequence: TGTGCCAGCAGGCACGGAGAGTCCAACTATGGCTACACCTTC.

The chain links TRBV7-2 to TRBJ1-2, with TRBD1 matching 12 bases. The trim removed 5 bases at V and 4 bases at J, leaving 11 bases unmatched. There are 17 residues in the CDR3. Germline CDR1 and CDR2: SGHTA and FQGNSA. Here the CDR3 reads CASSVSGTGGRFYGYTF. As DNA, the CDR3 is TGTGCCAGCAGCGTATCCGGGACAGGGGGCCGGTTCTATGGCTACACCTTC.

The J gene is TRBJ1-2, the V gene TRBV5-1; 8 bases match TRBD1. Germline trimming cut 0 bases from V and 4 bases from J; bases unmatched to any gene: 11. This CDR3 is 17 amino acids long. Germline assignment: CDR1 SGHRS and CDR2 YFSETQ. The CDR3 DNA is TGCGCCAGCAGCTTGGCGCCTCAGGGGGCCCTACCCTATGGCTACACCTTC. The encoded protein is CASSLAPQGALPYGYTF.

Concerning this clone itself: An end of the junction differs from the germline gene, which may be a read error. This chain joins TRBV7-7 and TRBJ2-3; TRBD1 agrees at 7 bases. CDR1 and CDR2 from the germline V gene are SSHAT and FNYEAQ (reference sequence). The CDR3 is made up of 14 amino acids. CDR3 in amino acids: CASSPGTATDTQYF. The DNA for the CDR3 is TGTGCTAGCAGCCCCGGGACAGCCACAGATACGCAGTATTTT.

The CDR3 reads CASGQGNHEQYF. CDR3 nucleotides: TGTGCCAGTGGACAGGGGAACCACGAGCAGTACTTC. The V and J genes are TRBV19 and TRBJ2-7, with TRBD1 matching over 9 bases. V was pared by 8 bases and J by 5 bases, with 4 bases of the junction left unmatched. Looked up from germline, CDR1 is LNHDA and CDR2 is SQIVND (reference sequence). This CDR3 is 12 amino acids long.

V is TRBV6-5 and J is TRBJ1-1; D perhaps matches TRBD1 (6 bases). Germline CDR1 is MNHEY and CDR2 is SVGAGI. The CDR3 spans 16 residues. V was shortened by 2 bases and J by 4 bases, with 17 bases between the two germline ends. CDR3 protein: CASSYHGGTVGTEAFF. Written as DNA, the CDR3 is TGTGCCAGCAGTTACCATGGGGGCACGGTGGGCACTGAAGCTTTCTTT.

The chain links TRBV6-5 to TRBJ2-7; 8 bases agree with TRBD1. Germline V gene lookup returns CDR1 MNHEY and CDR2 SVGAGI. The J segment lost 1 base and the V segment lost 5 bases, leaving 1 base of the junction unmatched. The CDR3 extends over 13 amino acids. The CDR3 protein is CASSGQGSYEQYF. CDR3 bases: TGTGCCAGCAGTGGACAGGGTTCCTACGAGCAGTACTTC.

The chain is built from TRBV10-1 and TRBJ1-6; D is unresolved. V was trimmed by 4 bases and J by 7 bases, leaving 8 bases between them. The germline V gene encodes CDR1 WNHNN and CDR2 SYGVQD (reference sequence). This CDR3 contains 13 residues. The CDR3 DNA reads TGCGCCAGCAGTGCGAGACTAAATTCACCCCTCCACTTT. Translating it yields CASSARLNSPLHF.

This clone was observed a handful of times. J is TRBJ1-1 and V is TRBV7-9, with TRBD1 identical over 7 bases. The CDR3 covers 14 residues. The V segment lost 1 base and the J segment 5 bases; nucleotides outside the gene matches: 4. CDR1 SEHNR and CDR2 FQNEAQ come from the germline V gene (reference sequence). CDR3 DNA: TGTGCCAGCAGCTTAGGCAGGGGGTGGACTGAAGCTTTCTTT. It yields the protein CASSLGRGWTEAFF.

The chain uses TRBV30 and TRBJ2-5; D is uncertain. The CDR3 has 11 amino acids. Trimming took off 1 base at V and 7 bases at J, with 7 bases between the two ends. Germline V gene data show CDR1 as GTSNPN and CDR2 as SVGIG (reference sequence). CDR3 residues: CAWSDPGTQYF. The CDR3 nucleotides are TGTGCCTGGAGTGACCCCGGGACCCAGTACTTC.

The chain carries TRBV4-1 and TRBJ2-1, with a possible D match to TRBD2 (7 bases). This CDR3 is 22 amino acids long. V was cut by 0 bases and J by 0 bases, with 27 bases left in between. Germline CDR1 is MGHRA and CDR2 is YSYEKL. CDR3 region: CASSQDPLSGGGPISSYNEQFF. CDR3 sequence (DNA): TGCGCCAGCAGCCAAGACCCTCTGTCTGGGGGGGGCCCTATTAGCTCCTACAATGAGCAGTTCTTC.

V is TRBV4-3 and J is TRBJ1-2, with a weak D call TRBD1 (5 bases). V was trimmed by 0 bases and J by 4 bases, leaving 15 bases between them. Germline V gives CDR1 LGHNA, CDR2 YSLEER. CDR3 length: 16 residues. This CDR3 reads CASSQDGQGLGYGYTF. DNA of the CDR3: TGCGCCAGCAGCCAAGATGGGCAGGGACTTGGCTATGGCTACACCTTC.

This clone was detected a few times. V gene TRBV21-1 combines with J gene TRBJ1-2. TRBV21-1 is flagged as a pseudogene. The CDR3 loop spans 9 amino acids. CDR3 sequence reads: CARREGYTF. In DNA, the CDR3 is TGTGCCCGGAGGGAAGGCTACACCTTC.

This clone occurred once. The CDR3 DNA reads TGTGCCAGCAGAGGGGGGGCAACCTATAATTCACCCCTCCACTTT. It is translated as CASRGGATYNSPLHF. V gene TRBV2 combines with J gene TRBJ1-6; D may be TRBD1 (6 bases). V was trimmed by 6 bases and J by 2 bases, leaving 11 bases between them. This CDR3 comprises 15 residues. Germline CDR1 reads SNHLY; CDR2 reads FYNNEI.

The chain has TRBV4-2 and TRBJ1-2, with 7 bases lining up with TRBD1. Germline CDR1 LGHNA, CDR2 YNFKEQ. Trimming cost V 3 bases and J 4 bases; bases outside gene matches: 5. The CDR3 sequence is 14 residues long. The CDR3 DNA sequence: TGTGCCAGCAGCCAGGGGACAGCTAGCTATGGCTACACCTTC. Translation gives CASSQGTASYGYTF.

CDR3 loop: CASSTTGTRNSPLHF. CDR3 in DNA: TGTGCCAGTAGTACTACCGGGACAAGGAATTCACCCCTCCACTTT. J is TRBJ1-6 and V is TRBV19, with D perhaps matching TRBD1 (6 bases). V shed 4 bases and J shed 7 bases, with 14 bases lying between them. The V gene's germline CDR1 is LNHDA and CDR2 SQIVND (reference sequence). This CDR3 has 15 amino acids.

This chain uses TRBV27 with TRBJ2-1; 13 bases map to TRBD2. Per the germline V gene, CDR1 is MNHEY and CDR2 is SMNVEV (reference sequence). The CDR3 loop spans 16 amino acids. J gave up 5 bases and V 6 bases, and 7 bases lay outside the gene matches. The CDR3 DNA reads as TGTGCCAGCAGCAAGGGACTAGCGGGGAGAAACAATGAGCAGTTCTTC. Translating it yields CASSKGLAGRNNEQFF.

The chain combines TRBV7-2 with TRBJ2-7; TRBD2 matches at 13 bases. Unmatched junction bases numbered 7, after V lost 5 bases and J lost 3 bases. The CDR3 contains 16 residues. The germline CDR1 and CDR2 sequences are SGHTA and FQGNSA. CDR3 bases: TGTGCCAGCAGCGAATCGGGACTAGCGGGGTACTACGAGCAGTACTTC. It translates to CASSESGLAGYYEQYF.

The chain is built from TRBV6-6 and TRBJ2-1; TRBD1 agrees at 8 bases. The CDR3 length is 12 residues. Germline V gives CDR1 MNHNY, CDR2 SVGAGI (reference sequence). Unmatched junction bases numbered 3, after V lost 6 bases and J lost 8 bases. In DNA form, the CDR3 reads TGTGCCAGCAGGGTACAGGGGGATGAGCAGTTCTTC. This gives the protein CASRVQGDEQFF.